This TCR beta chain stems from a study of T cell responses to AZD1222 COVID-19 vaccine listed by TCRdb under 2021. Background on the whole study: AZD1222 recipients with second doses at about 4 weeks or about 12 weeks were pooled, because spike-specific TCR depth and breadth did not differ between schedules. TCR sequencing was performed for roughly 240 trial participants, of whom around 200 were given two doses of AZD1222 and roughly 25 were given two doses of MenACWY control vaccine. Trial participants were enrolled into age subgroups of 18-55, 56-69 and 70-plus years, which contained about 160, 30 and 59 TCR-sequenced participants, respectively. Paper-wide results and their limitations: Participants were mostly white British and included more females than males, and it was suggested by the authors that clonal diversity may have been underestimated. Reportedly, almost half of the unique spike-specific TCRs recognized epitopes lying outside the regions that are mutated in the B.1.351 and B.1.1.7 variants. Conclusions about previously exposed vaccinees were limited because only six AZD1222 recipients were SARS-CoV-2 seropositive at baseline. After two AZD1222 doses, both the breadth and the depth of spike-specific TCRs were significantly higher than at day 0 and than in MenACWY recipients. The 56-69-year group was small, and its depth increase did not reach significance, likely because of low power. The whole spike protein was spanned by vaccine-associated CD4 TCRs, and dominant responses were seen in regions 160-218 and 743-854. Because no day 14 peak-response samples were available, repertoires were characterized only after the peak T cell response.

Turning to this clone: This receptor's antigen is unknown. Base qualities were left out, and no much larger clone turns up one base away.

The CDR3 regions of human TCRbeta chains were analyzed by immunosequencing. Per the original workflow: TCRs in the repertoires were compared against a reference library of SARS-CoV-2-specific TCRs that had been generated with the MIRA antigen-specificity platform. Breadth was defined as the fraction of unique TCRs that were SARS-CoV-2-associated. Depth was defined as the fraction of total T cells that were SARS-CoV-2-associated. Each spike-specific TCR was assigned to its reactive spike region and to a CD4 or CD8 class using the MIRA data. Log10-transformed breadth and depth values were compared by one-way ANOVA with Sidak's multiple comparisons tests. TCRdb obtained this table from immuneACCESS and retained in-frame rearrangements with V and J assigned. These tables miss some clones; where compared with another copy, unresolved V genes account for less than half of the shortfall, and the remainder is unexplained. The V and J calls and clone size were taken over from that table, and D and trimming were inferred from the DNA. Present in this sample are about 100,000 clones, just under 90% of which were seen just once. The ten largest clones add up to less than 20% of the sample.

The time point label for this specimen denotes: baseline before first vaccination. The vaccinee samples were drawn from two UK trials, COV001 and COV002, one of which was a single-blind randomized controlled phase 2/3 trial testing AZD1222 (ChAdOx1 nCoV-19) in healthy adults. For TCRbeta chain sequencing, PBMC samples were collected from trial participants at day 0 and at day 28 after the second dose. Source: peripheral blood, taken on day 0 of AZD1222 vaccination. This clonotype was sampled from an adult in good health.

Read as DNA, the sequence is TGTGCCAGTACCTCGGGACCCACAGGGAATTCACCCCTCCACTTT. It specifies CASTSGPTGNSPLHF. The chain uses TRBV19 and TRBJ1-6; a tentative D call is TRBD1 (6 bases match). For CDR1 and CDR2, the germline V gene (reference sequence) lists LNHDA and SQIVND. The CDR3 goes from the cysteine to the phenylalanine over 15 residues. Of all the DNA, just the CDR3 is kept, 45 bases in frame from base 1. Relative to germline, V is 7 bases shorter and J is 7 bases shorter, with 17 bases between their ends.